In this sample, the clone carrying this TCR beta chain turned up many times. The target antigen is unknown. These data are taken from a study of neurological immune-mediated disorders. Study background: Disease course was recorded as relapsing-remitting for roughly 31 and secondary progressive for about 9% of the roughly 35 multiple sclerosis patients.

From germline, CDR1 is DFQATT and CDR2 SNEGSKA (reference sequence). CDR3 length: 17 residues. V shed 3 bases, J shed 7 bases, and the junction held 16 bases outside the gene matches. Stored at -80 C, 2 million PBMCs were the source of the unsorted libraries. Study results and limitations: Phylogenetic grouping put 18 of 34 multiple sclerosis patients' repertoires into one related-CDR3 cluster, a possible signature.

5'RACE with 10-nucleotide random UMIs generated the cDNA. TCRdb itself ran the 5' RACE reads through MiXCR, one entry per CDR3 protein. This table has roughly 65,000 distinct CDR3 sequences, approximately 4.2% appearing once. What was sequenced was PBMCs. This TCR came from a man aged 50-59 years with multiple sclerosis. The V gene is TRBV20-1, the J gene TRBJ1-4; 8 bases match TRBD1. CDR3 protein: CSARLNLGQGRSEKLFF. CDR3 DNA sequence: TGCAGTGCTAGGCTCAACCTAGGACAGGGACGGAGTGAAAAACTGTTTTTT.